The source of this T cell receptor (beta chain) is a study of Ad26.COV2.S vaccination and SARS-CoV-2 variants. The wider study: Once, or twice with 56 days between doses, Ad26.COV2.S was given intramuscularly.

Whole-study findings and limits: Placebo recipients showed lower spike-specific TCR breadth than vaccinees.

With respect to this clone: Its matching antigen is unknown.

TCRdb keeps only in-frame clones here, not all; method: immunoSEQ multiplex PCR. The sample contains 300,000 to 400,000 clones, roughly 91% of which appear only once. The treatment denotes: some 19 received Ad26.COV2.S at low or high dose, single or two shots; 5 received placebo; per-sample allocation not given. Collection of the samples took place on day 63 after the first injection of vaccine or placebo. Expressing Wuhan-strain SARS-CoV-2 spike, an Ad26 vector served as the vaccine. The clonotype was recovered from a person aged 18-65 years who received the Ad26.COV2.S COVID-19 vaccine or a placebo. Sequenced material: peripheral blood, taken in a trial of Ad26.COV2.S vaccine versus placebo.

The CDR3 nucleotides are TGTGCCAGCAGCTTAGCCTACCCGGGACAGGGAGGTGGCTACACCTTC. Its protein product is CASSLAYPGQGGGYTF. The chain recombines TRBV7-2 with TRBJ1-2; 9 bases agree with TRBD1. With V trimmed by 0 bases and J by 7 bases, 9 bases remained unmatched. Germline V gene lookup returns CDR1 SGHTA and CDR2 FQGNSA. The CDR3 sequence is 16 residues long.